This is a list of T cell receptor beta chains from one sample in a study of T cell changes during pregnancy in multiple sclerosis. TCRdb's copy holds only in-frame clones and misses some; the assay was immunoSEQ multiplex PCR. The data show about 70,000 clones, around 92% seen once. The sample consisted of CD8+ T cells from peripheral blood mononuclear cells, taken in the third trimester of pregnancy. The origin of the receptors is a female donor in good health, enrolled as a control in a pregnancy study. CDR3s include the opening cysteine and the closing phenylalanine or tryptophan. The order of the fields is clone size, V gene, D gene, J gene, CDR3 protein, CDR3 DNA. The D gene is left open where the match is weak. Clone size appears in some rows only: once, few, many, or a class for an expanded clone.

NA,TRBV5-1,NA,TRBJ2-7,CASSLGAAYEQYF,TGCGCCAGCAGCTTGGGGGCAGCATACGAGCAGTACTTC
NA,TRBV7-2,NA,TRBJ2-2,CASADPESDSINTGELFF,TGTGCCAGCGCCGACCCAGAAAGCGATTCTATAAACACCGGGGAGCTGTTTTTT
NA,TRBV5-5,TRBD1,TRBJ1-6,CASSLAGQISYNSPLHF,TGTGCCAGCAGCTTGGCGGGACAGATCTCCTATAATTCACCCCTCCACTTT
NA,TRBV4-2,TRBD1,TRBJ1-2,CASSQIIRDSGINYGYTF,TGTGCCAGCAGCCAAATAATCCGGGACAGCGGAATTAACTATGGCTACACCTTC
NA,TRBV6-1,TRBD1,TRBJ1-4,CASSEGRGTGYEKLFF,TGTGCCAGCAGTGAAGGACGGGGGACAGGCTATGAAAAACTGTTTTTT
NA,TRBV18,NA,TRBJ2-7,CASSPRDFYEQYF,TGTGCCAGCTCACCACGGGACTTCTACGAGCAGTACTTC
NA,TRBV30,NA,TRBJ1-2,CAWSVLEGYTF,TGTGCCTGGAGTGTCCTCGAGGGCTACACCTTC
NA,TRBV7-2,NA,TRBJ2-7,CASSSARYSYEQYF,TGTGCCAGCAGCAGCGCCCGATACTCCTACGAGCAGTACTTC
NA,TRBV13,NA,TRBJ1-5,CASSLGGDSFNQPQHF,TGTGCCAGCAGCTTAGGGGGTGACAGCTTCAATCAGCCCCAGCATTTT
once,TRBV10-3,NA,TRBJ1-5,CAISVGNQPQHF,TGTGCCATCAGTGTCGGGAATCAGCCCCAGCATTTT
few,TRBV4-3,TRBD2,TRBJ2-7,CASSPGGSSYEQYF,TGCGCCAGCAGCCCGGGGGGGTCCTCCTACGAGCAGTACTTC
once,TRBV7-9,TRBD1,TRBJ1-1,CASRGFDRGDTEAFF,TGTGCCAGCAGGGGTTTTGACAGGGGTGACACTGAAGCTTTCTTT
NA,TRBV9,TRBD1,TRBJ1-4,CASSVASTGNEKLFF,TGTGCCAGCAGCGTAGCTTCGACAGGGAACGAAAAACTGTTTTTT
NA,TRBV4-3,NA,TRBJ1-5,CASSQERGINQPQHF,TGCGCCAGCAGCCAAGAACGGGGGATCAATCAGCCCCAGCATTTT
NA,TRBV9,NA,TRBJ2-7,CASSVSQGIAYEQYF,TGTGCCAGCAGCGTATCTCAGGGGATCGCCTACGAGCAGTACTTC
NA,TRBV4-3,NA,TRBJ2-3,CASSQEGGGVGSDTQYF,TGCGCCAGCAGCCAAGAAGGAGGGGGGGTTGGTTCAGATACGCAGTATTTT
few,TRBV18,TRBD2,TRBJ2-1,CASSRDYLREQFF,TGTGCCAGCTCACGGGACTATCTGCGGGAGCAGTTCTTC
NA,TRBV6-1,NA,TRBJ2-7,CASSEGGEQYF,TGTGCCAGCAGTGAAGGAGGCGAGCAGTACTTC
once,TRBV7-6,TRBD1,TRBJ2-3,CASSIPRDRATDTQYF,TGTGCCAGCAGCATACCCCGGGACAGGGCTACAGATACGCAGTATTTT
once,TRBV12-5,NA,TRBJ1-1,CASGPGPPGTEAFF,TGTGCTAGTGGTCCCGGGCCCCCGGGAACTGAAGCTTTCTTT
NA,TRBV2,TRBD2,TRBJ2-5,CAGRGGETQYF,TGTGCCGGGCGGGGGGGGGAGACCCAGTACTTC
NA,TRBV7-3,NA,TRBJ2-7,CASSLGANSYEQYF,TGTGCCAGCAGTTTAGGGGCGAACTCCTACGAGCAGTACTTC
NA,TRBV11-2,NA,TRBJ2-7,CASSPGQGYEQYF,TGTGCCAGCAGCCCAGGTCAAGGCTACGAGCAGTACTTC
NA,TRBV6-5,TRBD1,TRBJ1-4,CASRRQGLREKLFF,TGTGCCAGCAGGCGACAGGGCCTAAGGGAAAAACTGTTTTTT
NA,TRBV6-4,NA,TRBJ1-1,CASSEQGNTEAFF,TGTGCCAGCAGTGAACAGGGGAACACTGAAGCTTTCTTT
NA,TRBV7-9,NA,TRBJ1-2,CASSPGSGDFNYGYTF,TGTGCCAGCAGCCCTGGCTCAGGGGATTTTAACTATGGCTACACCTTC
NA,TRBV5-6,NA,TRBJ1-1,CASRSSGVGTEAFF,TGTGCCAGCAGGTCCTCAGGGGTGGGCACTGAAGCTTTCTTT
NA,TRBV7-9,TRBD1,TRBJ1-2,CASSLDDRELVGYTF,TGTGCCAGCAGCTTAGACGACAGGGAATTGGTAGGCTACACCTTC
NA,TRBV4-2,NA,TRBJ1-3,CASSQVSSDLQGIENTIYF,TGTGCCAGCAGCCAAGTCTCTTCCGATTTGCAGGGAATCGAAAACACCATATATTTT
NA,TRBV19,NA,TRBJ2-5,CASSIDGETQYF,TGTGCCAGTAGTATAGACGGAGAGACCCAGTACTTC
NA,TRBV7-9,NA,TRBJ1-2,CASSLVAPSNYGYTF,TGTGCCAGCAGCTTAGTCGCTCCCAGTAACTATGGCTACACCTTC
NA,TRBV2,NA,TRBJ1-1,CASSERQTMNTEAFF,TGTGCCAGCAGTGAAAGACAGACGATGAACACTGAAGCTTTCTTT
NA,TRBV27,TRBD1,TRBJ2-7,CASSQKDRDRDFSSSYEQYF,TGTGCCAGCAGTCAAAAGGACCGGGACAGGGATTTTAGTAGCTCCTACGAGCAGTACTTC
NA,TRBV19,TRBD2,TRBJ2-1,CASSSRASGGQYNEQFF,TGTGCCAGTAGTAGCCGGGCTAGCGGGGGCCAATACAATGAGCAGTTCTTC
NA,TRBV18,TRBD1,TRBJ1-6,CASSPDRGGNSPLHF,TGTGCCAGCTCACCCGACAGGGGTGGGAATTCACCCCTCCACTTT
NA,TRBV13,TRBD1,TRBJ1-1,CASSPIGDRGPEAFF,TGTGCCAGCAGCCCCATAGGTGACAGGGGTCCTGAAGCTTTCTTT
NA,TRBV7-3,TRBD2,TRBJ2-3,CASSSSGTSGGPSTDTQYF,TGTGCCAGCAGCTCCTCGGGGACTAGCGGGGGCCCTTCCACAGATACGCAGTATTTT
NA,TRBV20-1,NA,TRBJ2-2,CSARGHGELFF,TGCAGTGCCAGGGGTCACGGGGAGCTGTTTTTT
NA,TRBV9,NA,TRBJ1-2,CASSARSTVTPTYGYTF,TGTGCCAGCAGCGCTAGGAGTACGGTGACCCCCACCTATGGCTACACCTTC
NA,TRBV4-3,TRBD1,TRBJ1-2,CASSQGTGGENGYTF,TGCGCCAGCAGCCAAGGGACAGGGGGCGAGAATGGCTACACCTTC
NA,TRBV9,NA,TRBJ2-3,CASAPYRDTDTQYF,TGTGCCAGCGCCCCGTATAGAGACACAGATACGCAGTATTTT
NA,TRBV9,NA,TRBJ2-2,CASSDEQPGELFF,TGTGCCAGCAGCGACGAACAGCCCGGGGAGCTGTTTTTT
NA,TRBV5-6,TRBD1,TRBJ1-4,CASSFTGVNANEKLFF,TGTGCCAGCAGCTTCACAGGGGTGAATGCTAATGAAAAACTGTTTTTT
NA,TRBV18,TRBD2,TRBJ2-3,CASSHTTSGETDTQYF,TGTGCCAGCTCACACACGACTAGCGGGGAAACAGATACGCAGTATTTT
NA,TRBV27,NA,TRBJ2-1,CASSFPNSWEQFF,TGTGCCAGCAGTTTCCCTAACTCGTGGGAGCAGTTCTTC
NA,TRBV6-6,NA,TRBJ1-2,CATWDGGGWGYTF,TGTGCCACCTGGGACGGGGGTGGGTGGGGCTACACCTTC